The clone carrying this TCR beta chain occurred a few times. Its target is unknown. The sample comes from a study of beta chain features in type 1 diabetes. Trimming cost V 0 bases and J 7 bases, with 14 bases left between them. CDR1 and CDR2 (germline): SGDLS, YYNGEE. The CDR3 is made up of 14 amino acids. Sequencing targeted expressed TCRB transcripts, as all isolated RNA had been reverse transcribed. Only in-frame clones appear in the TCRdb table, and some are missing; sequencing was by immunoSEQ multiplex PCR. The sample has a few hundred thousand clones; over 10% are singletons. Purity exceeded 95% in all sorted populations. Findings of the study overall: Moderate but significant shortening of TCRB CDR3s was recorded in all four CD4+ subsets from Type 1 diabetes patients.

The sequence derives from a woman in her late teens or twenties with type 1 diabetes. The sequenced sample consisted of naive CD4+ T cells from blood. J is TRBJ2-7 and V is TRBV9; maybe TRBD2 (5 bases). Here the CDR3 reads CASSVVVGPGEQYF. In DNA, the CDR3 is TGTGCCAGCAGCGTAGTAGTGGGCCCGGGAGAGCAGTACTTC.